The present T cell receptor beta chain was sequenced within a study of CD8+ T cells in alopecia areata (dated by TCRdb to 2016 to 2018). In terms of the full investigation: Treated patients were enrolled in an open-label pilot trial of oral tofacitinib, 5 to 10 mg twice daily, for moderate-to-severe alopecia areata. Patients stayed on tofacitinib for 6 to 18 months and then had 6 months of follow-up off drug so that delayed response and recurrence could be assessed. For the treated patients, the SALT score, which quantifies what percentage of scalp surface area is affected, served as the measure of disease severity. In both human patients and the C3H/HeJ mouse model, the study applied high-throughput TCRbeta sequencing to look at T cell clonal expansion in alopecia areata. Human TCRbeta sequencing covered scalp tissue and sorted CD4+ and CD8+ peripheral blood T cells from patchy and totalis/universalis alopecia areata patients and healthy controls. Patients on tofacitinib were biopsied at baseline and after 4 and 24 weeks of treatment, and several of the patients also had a later scalp biopsy. Scalp clonality was compared across normal scalp (n=4), patchy alopecia areata scalp (n=8), and alopecia totalis/universalis scalp (n=8). RNA was obtained with the PAXgene miRNA kit for fixed scalp, the miRNeasy kit for PBMCs, and the RNeasy kit for mouse skin. TCRbeta CDR3 regions were amplified by immunoSEQ multiplex PCR using 35 Vbeta forward and 13 Jbeta reverse primers.

The time point label here, explained by the study, means: less than 30 weeks on oral tofacitinib. Sample treatment or condition, as interpreted from the label and publication: oral pan-JAK inhibitor, 5-10 mg twice daily. Lesional scalp punch biopsies and peripheral blood were obtained from alopecia areata patients. PBMCs were separated by density centrifugation and stained for CD3, CD4 and CD8, after which CD4+ and CD8+ T cells were sorted on a FACSAria. Concerning this clone: Its antigen is not yet known. Per-base qualities were not stored, and no clone one base away is much larger.

The CDR3 holds 15 amino acids from the cysteine to the phenylalanine. Only the CDR3 DNA stays, 45 bases, in frame from base 1. Trimming removed 1 base from V and 6 bases from J; the gene matches leave 9 bases unexplained. Based on the germline V gene, the CDR1 and CDR2 sequences are LGHNA and YSLEER. The library was prepared using the immunoSEQ multiplex PCR assay. RNA was extracted from all samples and reverse transcribed into cDNA as template for TCR sequencing. SuperScript III was used to make first-strand cDNA, primed with a 2:1 mix of oligo-dT and random hexamers. Amplification bias was assessed with a synthetic immune receptor repertoire, and residual bias was removed computationally. In the authors' own workflow: Raw reads were preprocessed to remove errors, and CDR3 was defined by IMGT conventions from the conserved cysteine to phenylalanine. To get clonality, Shannon entropy was normalized by log2 of the number of productive unique TCRs and the result was subtracted from 1. CD4 or CD8 identity of scalp clones was inferred by cross-referencing scalp TCRbeta sequences with sorted blood CD4 and CD8 repertoires. Not all clones reach the TCRdb copy of this immuneACCESS table, which keeps in-frame sequences only. Checked studies attribute under half of the gap to unresolved V genes and leave the rest unexplained. V and J calls and clone size are copied from that table; D and trimming were computed from the DNA. This sample lists approximately 180,000 clones; less than 70% were detected once. The ten largest clones add up to 10% to 11% of the sample.

Results and caveats for the whole study, not just this receptor: Shared TCR sequences between patients were less evident than in mice, which may be partly attributable to HLA diversity in the patient population. During tofacitinib treatment, many expanded lesional clones remained in scalp and blood, and this persistence may partly explain relapse after treatment is stopped. Scalp TCR repertoire analysis is complicated because resident alphabeta T cells in normal human skin are also sequenced, whereas mouse skin is dominated by gammadelta T cells. Scalp clonality and the number of expanded CD8+ clones among the top 100 scalp clones were significantly decreased by tofacitinib. Compared with normal scalp, lesional scalp had higher clonality and more expanded CD8+ clones, particularly in alopecia totalis/universalis, a pattern that suggests antigenic drive. Because the treated cohort was small and had just a single nonresponder, larger studies are needed to establish links between baseline CD8+ expansion and response.

The source was CD8+ T cells sorted from blood, collected at week 24, from a patient treated with tofacitinib. This TCR derives from a human donor with alopecia areata. The rearrangement combines TRBV4-3 with TRBJ2-7, and TRBD1 matches 7 of the central bases. At the DNA level, the sequence is TGCGCCAGCAGCCAAGCAAGACAGGGAAACTCCGAGCAGTACTTC. Its coded protein is CASSQARQGNSEQYF.